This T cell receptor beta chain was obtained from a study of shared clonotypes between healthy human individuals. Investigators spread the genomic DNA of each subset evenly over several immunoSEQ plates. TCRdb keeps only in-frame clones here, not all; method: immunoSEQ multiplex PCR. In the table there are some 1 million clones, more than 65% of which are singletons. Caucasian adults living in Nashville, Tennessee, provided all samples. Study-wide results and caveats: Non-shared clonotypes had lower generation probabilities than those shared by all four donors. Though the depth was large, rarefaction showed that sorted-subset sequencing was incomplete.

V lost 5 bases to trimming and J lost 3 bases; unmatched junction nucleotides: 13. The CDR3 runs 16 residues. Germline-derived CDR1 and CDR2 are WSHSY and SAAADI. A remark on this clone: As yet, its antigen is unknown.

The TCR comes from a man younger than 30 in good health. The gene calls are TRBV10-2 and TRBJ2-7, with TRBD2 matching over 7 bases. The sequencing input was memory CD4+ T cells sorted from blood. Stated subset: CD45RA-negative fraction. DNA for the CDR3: TGCGCCAGCAGTCCCTTCGGGGAGGGACTCGACTACGAGCAGTACTTC. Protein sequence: CASSPFGEGLDYEQYF.